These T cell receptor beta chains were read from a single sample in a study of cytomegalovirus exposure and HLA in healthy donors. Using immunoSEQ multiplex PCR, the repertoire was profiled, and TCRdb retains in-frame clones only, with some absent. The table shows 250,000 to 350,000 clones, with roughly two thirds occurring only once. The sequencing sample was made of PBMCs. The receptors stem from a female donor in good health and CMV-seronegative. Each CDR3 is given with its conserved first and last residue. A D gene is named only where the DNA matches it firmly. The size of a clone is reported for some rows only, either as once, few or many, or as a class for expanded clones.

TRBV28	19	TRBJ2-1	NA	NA	CASPPGQGLTASGFNEQFF	TGTGCCAGCCCCCCCGGACAGGGGCTCACGGCTAGCGGGTTTAATGAGCAGTTCTTC
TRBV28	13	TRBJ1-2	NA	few	CASRRAGGTYYTF	TGTGCCAGCCGTCGGGCGGGGGGCACATACTACACCTTC
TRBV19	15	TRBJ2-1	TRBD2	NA	CASSRTSGAYLEQFF	TGTGCCAGTAGTCGGACTAGCGGGGCGTATCTGGAGCAGTTCTTC
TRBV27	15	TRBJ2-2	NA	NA	CASRALLLNTGELFF	TGTGCCAGCAGAGCTCTCCTACTGAACACCGGGGAGCTGTTTTTT
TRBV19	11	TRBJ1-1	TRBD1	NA	CASSRTGEAFF	TGTGCCAGTAGTCGGACAGGGGAAGCTTTCTTT
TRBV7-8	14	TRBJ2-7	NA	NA	CASSFLAIEYEQYF	TGTGCCAGCAGCTTCCTAGCGATCGAATACGAGCAGTACTTC
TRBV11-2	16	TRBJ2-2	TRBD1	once	CASSKRTGDHTGELFF	TGTGCCAGCAGCAAGAGGACAGGGGATCACACCGGGGAGCTGTTTTTT
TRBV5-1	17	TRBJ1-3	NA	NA	CASSLVGASRTGNTIYF	TGCGCCAGCAGCTTGGTGGGGGCCAGTCGCACTGGAAACACCATATATTTT
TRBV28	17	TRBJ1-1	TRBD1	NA	CASSLFGQGARTTEAFF	TGTGCCAGCAGTTTATTCGGACAGGGGGCGAGGACCACTGAAGCTTTCTTT
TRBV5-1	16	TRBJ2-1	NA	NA	CASSLVSGRGWDEQFF	TGCGCCAGCAGCTTGGTTTCCGGGAGAGGGTGGGATGAGCAGTTCTTC
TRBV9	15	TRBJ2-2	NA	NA	CASSWELGGVGELFF	TGTGCCAGCAGCTGGGAGCTTGGAGGAGTAGGGGAGCTGTTTTTT
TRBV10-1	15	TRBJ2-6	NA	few	CASSPLGAGANVLTF	TGCGCCAGCAGTCCTCTGGGAGCTGGGGCCAACGTCCTGACTTTC
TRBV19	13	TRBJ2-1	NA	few	CASSTFTVNEQFF	TGTGCCAGTAGTACATTCACAGTCAATGAGCAGTTCTTC
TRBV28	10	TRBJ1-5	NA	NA	CASSRGTQHF	TGTGCCAGCAGCCGCGGGACCCAGCATTTT
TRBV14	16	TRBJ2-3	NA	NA	CASSQRTTTRGDTQYF	TGTGCCAGCAGCCAAAGGACGACTACCCGAGGGGATACGCAGTATTTT
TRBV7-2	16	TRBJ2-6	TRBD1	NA	CAISPGQSSGANVLTF	TGTGCCATCTCACCGGGACAGTCCTCTGGGGCCAACGTCCTGACTTTC
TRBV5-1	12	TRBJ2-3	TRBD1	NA	CASSFGQETQYF	TGCGCCAGCAGCTTCGGACAGGAGACGCAGTATTTT
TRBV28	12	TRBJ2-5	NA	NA	CASSPPKSTQYF	TGTGCCAGCAGTCCCCCCAAATCGACCCAGTACTTC
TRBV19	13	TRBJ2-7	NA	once	CASSIGQFYEQYF	TGTGCCAGTAGTATAGGTCAATTTTACGAGCAGTACTTC
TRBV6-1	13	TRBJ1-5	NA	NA	CASSDVGNQPQHF	TGTGCCAGCAGTGATGTAGGCAATCAGCCCCAGCATTTT
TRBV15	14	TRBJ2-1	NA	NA	CATSKQDTYNEQFF	TGTGCCACCAGCAAACAGGACACCTACAATGAGCAGTTCTTC
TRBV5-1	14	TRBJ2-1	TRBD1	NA	CASKSGQHYNEQFF	TGCGCCAGCAAATCGGGACAGCATTACAATGAGCAGTTCTTC
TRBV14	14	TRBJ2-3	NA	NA	CASSPRTSTDTQYF	TGTGCCAGCAGCCCCCGGACTAGCACAGATACGCAGTATTTT
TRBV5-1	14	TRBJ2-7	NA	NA	CASRQDASSYEQYF	TGCGCCAGCCGACAGGACGCGAGCTCCTACGAGCAGTACTTC
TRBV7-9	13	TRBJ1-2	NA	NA	CSSSGHGNYGYTF	TGTTCCAGCAGCGGCCACGGGAATTATGGCTACACCTTC
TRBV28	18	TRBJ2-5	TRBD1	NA	CASSSTNYSDRAGKTQYF	TGTGCCAGCAGTTCCACCAATTACTCGGACAGGGCGGGTAAGACCCAGTACTTC
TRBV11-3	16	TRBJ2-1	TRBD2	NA	CASSSPGGASYNEQFF	TGTGCCAGCAGCTCCCCGGGGGGAGCCAGCTACAATGAGCAGTTCTTC
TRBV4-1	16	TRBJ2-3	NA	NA	CASSQEGSRGSDTQYF	TGCGCCAGCAGCCAAGAAGGATCTCGCGGTTCAGATACGCAGTATTTT
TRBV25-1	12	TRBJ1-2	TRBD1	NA	CASSGLDRGYTF	TGTGCCAGCAGTGGATTGGACAGGGGCTACACCTTC
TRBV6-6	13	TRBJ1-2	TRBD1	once	CASSHRDRGGYTF	TGTGCCAGCAGTCACCGAGACAGGGGCGGCTACACCTTC
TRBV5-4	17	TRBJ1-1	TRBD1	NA	CASSPLGTGFMNTEAFF	TGTGCCAGCAGCCCACTTGGGACAGGCTTCATGAACACTGAAGCTTTCTTT
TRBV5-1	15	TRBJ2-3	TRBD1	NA	CASSFRTGRPDTQYF	TGCGCCAGCAGCTTTAGGACAGGGAGGCCAGATACGCAGTATTTT
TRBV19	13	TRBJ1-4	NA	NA	CASSSYRDEKLFF	TGTGCCAGTAGTAGTTACAGGGATGAAAAACTGTTTTTT
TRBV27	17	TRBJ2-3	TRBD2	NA	CASSLTPLAGVSDTQYF	TGTGCCAGCAGTTTAACGCCACTAGCGGGAGTCTCAGATACGCAGTATTTT
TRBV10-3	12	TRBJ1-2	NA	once	CAISDSGGHPIF	TGTGCCATCAGTGACTCCGGCGGGCATCCGATATTC
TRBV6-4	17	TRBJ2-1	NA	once	CASSDSYILTSYNEQFF	TGTGCCAGCAGTGACTCGTATATCCTCACTTCCTACAATGAGCAGTTCTTC
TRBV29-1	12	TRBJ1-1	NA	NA	CSVTNRNTEAFF	TGCAGCGTTACTAATAGGAACACTGAAGCTTTCTTT
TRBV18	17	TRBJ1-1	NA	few	CASSETLQVGMNTEAFF	TGTGCCAGCTCGGAAACGTTACAGGTTGGCATGAACACTGAAGCTTTCTTT
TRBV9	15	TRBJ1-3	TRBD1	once	CASSEGTGSGNTIYF	TGTGCCAGCAGCGAGGGGACAGGCTCTGGAAACACCATATATTTT
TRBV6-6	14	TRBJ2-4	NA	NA	CASSLGTGPNIQYF	TGTGCCAGCAGCTTAGGAACAGGGCCAAACATTCAGTACTTC
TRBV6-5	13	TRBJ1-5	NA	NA	CASSYSLNQPQHF	TGTGCCAGCAGTTACAGCCTCAATCAGCCCCAGCATTTT
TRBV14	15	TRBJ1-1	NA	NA	CASSQAGGRGTEAFF	TGTGCCAGCAGCCAAGCGGGGGGAAGGGGCACTGAAGCTTTCTTT
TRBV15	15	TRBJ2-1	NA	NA	CATSRGGPSYNEQFF	TGTGCCACCAGCAGAGGTGGGCCCTCCTACAATGAGCAGTTCTTC
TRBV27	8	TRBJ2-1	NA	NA	CASSTLFF	TGTGCCAGCAGTACACTATTCTTC
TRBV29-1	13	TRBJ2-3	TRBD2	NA	CSVDSGSTDTQYF	TGCAGCGTTGATAGCGGGAGTACAGATACGCAGTATTTT
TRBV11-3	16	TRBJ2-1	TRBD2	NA	CASSPIPGTSGRGGFF	TGTGCCAGCAGCCCGATCCCCGGGACTAGCGGGCGAGGAGGGTTCTTC
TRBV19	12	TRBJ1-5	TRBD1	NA	CASSPTGEPQHF	TGTGCCAGTAGCCCTACAGGGGAGCCCCAGCATTTT
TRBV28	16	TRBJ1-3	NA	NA	CASSPLTGNPGNTIYF	TGTGCCAGCAGTCCGTTAACAGGGAACCCTGGAAACACCATATATTTT
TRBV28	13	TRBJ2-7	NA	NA	CASLTAPAYEQYF	TGTGCCAGCTTGACTGCCCCAGCCTACGAGCAGTACTTC
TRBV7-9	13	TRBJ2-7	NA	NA	CSSSLANLYEQYF	TGTTCCAGCAGCTTAGCTAATCTGTACGAGCAGTACTTC
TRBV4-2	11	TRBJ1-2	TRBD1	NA	CASKGGGGYTF	TGTGCCAGCAAAGGGGGCGGTGGCTACACCTTC